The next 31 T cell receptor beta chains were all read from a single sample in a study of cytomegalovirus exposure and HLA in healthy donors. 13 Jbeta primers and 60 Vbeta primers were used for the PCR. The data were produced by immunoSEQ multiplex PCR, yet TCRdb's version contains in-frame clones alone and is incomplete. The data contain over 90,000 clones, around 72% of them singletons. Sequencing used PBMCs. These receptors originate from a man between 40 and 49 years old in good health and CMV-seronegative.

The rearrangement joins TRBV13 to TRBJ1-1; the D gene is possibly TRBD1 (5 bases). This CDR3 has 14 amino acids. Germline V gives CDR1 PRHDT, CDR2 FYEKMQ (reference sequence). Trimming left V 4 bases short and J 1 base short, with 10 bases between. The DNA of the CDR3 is TGTGCCAGCAGCTCCGCTAGGGGGAACACTGAAGCTTTCTTT. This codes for CASSSARGNTEAFF.

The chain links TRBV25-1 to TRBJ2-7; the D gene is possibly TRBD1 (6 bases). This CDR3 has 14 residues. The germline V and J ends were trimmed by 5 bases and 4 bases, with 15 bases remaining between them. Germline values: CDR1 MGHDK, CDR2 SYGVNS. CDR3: CASSLRGMGYEQYF. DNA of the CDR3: TGTGCCAGCAGTTTAAGGGGGATGGGGTACGAGCAGTACTTC.

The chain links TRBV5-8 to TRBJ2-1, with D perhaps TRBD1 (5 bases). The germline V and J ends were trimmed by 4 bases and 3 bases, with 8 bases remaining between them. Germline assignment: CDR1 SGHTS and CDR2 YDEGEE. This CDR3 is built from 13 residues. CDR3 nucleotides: TGTGCCAGCAGCGAGGACAACTACAATGAGCAGTTCTTC. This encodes CASSEDNYNEQFF. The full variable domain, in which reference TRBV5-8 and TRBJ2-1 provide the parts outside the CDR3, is EAGVTQSPTHLIKTRGQQATLRCSPISGHTSVYWYQQALGLGLQFLLWYDEGEERNRGNFPPRFSGRQFPNYSSELNVNALELEDSALYLCASSEDNYNEQFFGPGTRLTVL.

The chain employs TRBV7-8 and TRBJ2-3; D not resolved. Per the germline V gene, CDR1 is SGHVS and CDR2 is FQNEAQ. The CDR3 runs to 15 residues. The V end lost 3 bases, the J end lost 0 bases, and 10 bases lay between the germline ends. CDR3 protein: CASSLTVTSTDTQYF. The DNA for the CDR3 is TGTGCCAGCAGCTTGACTGTTACTAGCACAGATACGCAGTATTTT.

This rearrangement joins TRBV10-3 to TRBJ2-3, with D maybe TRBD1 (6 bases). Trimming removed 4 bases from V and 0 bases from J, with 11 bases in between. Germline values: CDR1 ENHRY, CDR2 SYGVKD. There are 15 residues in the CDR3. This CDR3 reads CAISGQDSSTDTQYF. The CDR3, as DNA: TGTGCCATCAGTGGCCAGGACAGTAGCACAGATACGCAGTATTTT.

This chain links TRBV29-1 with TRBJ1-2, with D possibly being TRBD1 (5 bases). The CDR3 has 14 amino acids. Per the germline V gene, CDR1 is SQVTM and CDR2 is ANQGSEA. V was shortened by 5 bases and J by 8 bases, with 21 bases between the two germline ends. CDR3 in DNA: TGCAGCGTTACCCCCCGGGGGGGGACGGCGGGCTACACCTTC. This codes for CSVTPRGGTAGYTF.

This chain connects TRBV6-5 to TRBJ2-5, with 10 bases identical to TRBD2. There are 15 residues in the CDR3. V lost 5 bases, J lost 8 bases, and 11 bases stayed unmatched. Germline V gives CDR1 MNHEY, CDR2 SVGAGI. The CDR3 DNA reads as TGTGCCAGCAGTCGCCGCACTAGCGGGGACCCCACCCAGTACTTC. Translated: CASSRRTSGDPTQYF.

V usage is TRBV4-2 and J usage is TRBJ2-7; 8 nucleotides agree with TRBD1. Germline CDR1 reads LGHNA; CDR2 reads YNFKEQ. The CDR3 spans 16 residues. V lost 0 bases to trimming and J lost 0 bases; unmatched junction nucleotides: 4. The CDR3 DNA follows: TGTGCCAGCAGCCAAGATTGGGACAGGAGCTCCTACGAGCAGTACTTC. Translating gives CASSQDWDRSSYEQYF.

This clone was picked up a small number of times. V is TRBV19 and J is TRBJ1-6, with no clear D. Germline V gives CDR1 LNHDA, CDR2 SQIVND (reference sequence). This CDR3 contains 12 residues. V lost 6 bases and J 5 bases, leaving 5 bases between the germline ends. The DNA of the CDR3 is TGTGCCAGTAGGTCGGATAATTCACCCCTCCACTTT. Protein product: CASRSDNSPLHF.

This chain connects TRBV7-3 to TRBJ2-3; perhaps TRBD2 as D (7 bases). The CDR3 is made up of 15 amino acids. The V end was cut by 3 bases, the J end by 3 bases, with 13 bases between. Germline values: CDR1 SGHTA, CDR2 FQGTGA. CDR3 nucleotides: TGTGCCAGCAGCTTCGTGGGGGGGCCTACAGATACGCAGTATTTT. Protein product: CASSFVGGPTDTQYF.

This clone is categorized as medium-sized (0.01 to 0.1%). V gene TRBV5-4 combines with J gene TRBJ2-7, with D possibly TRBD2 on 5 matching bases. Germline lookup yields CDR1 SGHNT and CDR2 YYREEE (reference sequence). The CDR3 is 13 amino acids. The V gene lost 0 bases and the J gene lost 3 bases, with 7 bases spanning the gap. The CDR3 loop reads CASSLARGYEQYF. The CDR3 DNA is TGTGCCAGCAGCTTGGCCCGGGGCTACGAGCAGTACTTC.

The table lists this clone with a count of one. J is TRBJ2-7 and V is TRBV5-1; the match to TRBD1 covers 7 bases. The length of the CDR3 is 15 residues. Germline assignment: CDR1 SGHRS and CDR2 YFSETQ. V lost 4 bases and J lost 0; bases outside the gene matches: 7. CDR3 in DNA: TGCGCCAGCAGCCACGGACAGGCGAACTCCTACGAGCAGTACTTC. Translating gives CASSHGQANSYEQYF.

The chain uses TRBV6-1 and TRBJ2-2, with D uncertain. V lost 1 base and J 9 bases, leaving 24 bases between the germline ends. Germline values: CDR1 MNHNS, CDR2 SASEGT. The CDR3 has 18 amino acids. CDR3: CASSEVSFWVEATRELFF. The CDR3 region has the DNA TGTGCCAGCAGTGAAGTAAGCTTCTGGGTTGAAGCGACCCGGGAGCTGTTTTTT.

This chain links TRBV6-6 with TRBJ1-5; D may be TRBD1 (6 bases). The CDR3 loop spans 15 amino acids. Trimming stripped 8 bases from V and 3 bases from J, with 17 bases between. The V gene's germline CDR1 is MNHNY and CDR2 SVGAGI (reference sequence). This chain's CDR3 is CASGEQGRVNQPQHF. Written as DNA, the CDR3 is TGTGCCAGCGGGGAACAGGGAAGGGTCAATCAGCCCCAGCATTTT.

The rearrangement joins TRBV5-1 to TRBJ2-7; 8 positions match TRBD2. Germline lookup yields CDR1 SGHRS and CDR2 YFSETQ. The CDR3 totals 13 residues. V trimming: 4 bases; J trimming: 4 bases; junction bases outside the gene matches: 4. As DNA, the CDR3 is TGCGCCAGCAGCCCTAGCGGGTTGTACGAGCAGTACTTC. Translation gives CASSPSGLYEQYF.

The CDR3 coding sequence is TGTGCCAGCAGTGAAAGGGACTTCAGACAGGGGGCCCTGTACGAGCAGTACTTC. This sequence encodes CASSERDFRQGALYEQYF. The chain is built from TRBV6-1 and TRBJ2-7; 10 positions match TRBD1. The germline gives CDR1 MNHNS, CDR2 SASEGT. Trimming cost V 2 bases and J 4 bases; bases outside gene matches: 14. The CDR3 loop spans 18 amino acids.

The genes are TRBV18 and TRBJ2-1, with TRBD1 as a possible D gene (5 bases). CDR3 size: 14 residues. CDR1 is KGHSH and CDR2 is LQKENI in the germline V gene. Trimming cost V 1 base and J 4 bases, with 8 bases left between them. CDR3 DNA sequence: TGTGCCAGCTCACCACTACAGGTTTACAATGAGCAGTTCTTC. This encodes CASSPLQVYNEQFF.

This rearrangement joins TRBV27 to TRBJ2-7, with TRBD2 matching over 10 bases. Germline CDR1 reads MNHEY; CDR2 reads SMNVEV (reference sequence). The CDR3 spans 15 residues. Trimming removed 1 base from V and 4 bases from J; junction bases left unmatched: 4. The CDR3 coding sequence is TGTGCCAGCAGTTTATGGGCTAGCGGGGGTTACGAGCAGTACTTC. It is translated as CASSLWASGGYEQYF.

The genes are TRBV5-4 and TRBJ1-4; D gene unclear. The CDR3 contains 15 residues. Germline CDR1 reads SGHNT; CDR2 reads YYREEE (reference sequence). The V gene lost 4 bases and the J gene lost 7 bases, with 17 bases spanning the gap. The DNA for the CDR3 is TGTGCCAGCAGCCCCAAACCCAAAACGGGTGAAAAACTGTTTTTT. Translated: CASSPKPKTGEKLFF.

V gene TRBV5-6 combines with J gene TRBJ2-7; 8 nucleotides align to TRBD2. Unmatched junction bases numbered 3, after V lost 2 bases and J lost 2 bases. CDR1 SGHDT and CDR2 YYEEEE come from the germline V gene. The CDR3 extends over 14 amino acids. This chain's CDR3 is CASSFSGVTYEQYF. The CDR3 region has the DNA TGTGCCAGCAGCTTTAGCGGGGTAACCTACGAGCAGTACTTC.

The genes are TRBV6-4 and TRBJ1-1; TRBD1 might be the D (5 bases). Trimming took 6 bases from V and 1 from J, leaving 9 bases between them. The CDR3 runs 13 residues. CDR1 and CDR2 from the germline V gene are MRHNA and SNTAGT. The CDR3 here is CASSRTGNTEAFF. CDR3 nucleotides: TGTGCCAGCAGCCGTACAGGGAACACTGAAGCTTTCTTT.

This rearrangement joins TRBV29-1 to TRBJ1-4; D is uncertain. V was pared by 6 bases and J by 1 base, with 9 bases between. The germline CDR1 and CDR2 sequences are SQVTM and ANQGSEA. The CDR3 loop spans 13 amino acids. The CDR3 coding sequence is TGCAGCGTCCGAGGCCAAACTAATGAAAAACTGTTTTTT. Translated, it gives CSVRGQTNEKLFF.

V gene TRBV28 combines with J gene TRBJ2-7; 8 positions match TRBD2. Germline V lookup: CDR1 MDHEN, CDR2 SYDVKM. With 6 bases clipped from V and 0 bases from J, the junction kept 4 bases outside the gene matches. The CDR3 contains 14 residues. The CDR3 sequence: CASSLSGASYEQYF. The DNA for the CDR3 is TGTGCCAGCAGCCTTAGCGGGGCCTCCTACGAGCAGTACTTC.

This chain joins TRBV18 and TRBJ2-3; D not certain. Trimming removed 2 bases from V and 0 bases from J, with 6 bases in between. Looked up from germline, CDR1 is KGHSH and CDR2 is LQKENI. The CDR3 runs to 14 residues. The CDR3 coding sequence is TGTGCCAGCTCACCAGCGCCAAGCACAGATACGCAGTATTTT. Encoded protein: CASSPAPSTDTQYF.

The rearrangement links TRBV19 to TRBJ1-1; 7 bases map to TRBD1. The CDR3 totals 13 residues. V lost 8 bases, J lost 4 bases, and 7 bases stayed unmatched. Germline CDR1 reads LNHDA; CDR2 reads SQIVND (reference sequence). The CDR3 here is CASLQQGTTEAFF. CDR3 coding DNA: TGTGCCAGTCTACAACAGGGGACCACTGAAGCTTTCTTT.

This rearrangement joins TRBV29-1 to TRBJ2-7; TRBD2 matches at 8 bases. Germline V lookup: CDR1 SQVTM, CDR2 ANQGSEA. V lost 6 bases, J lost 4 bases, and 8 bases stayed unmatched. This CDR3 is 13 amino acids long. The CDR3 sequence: CSVTAGVTYEQYF. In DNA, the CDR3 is TGCAGCGTGACAGCGGGGGTTACTTACGAGCAGTACTTC.

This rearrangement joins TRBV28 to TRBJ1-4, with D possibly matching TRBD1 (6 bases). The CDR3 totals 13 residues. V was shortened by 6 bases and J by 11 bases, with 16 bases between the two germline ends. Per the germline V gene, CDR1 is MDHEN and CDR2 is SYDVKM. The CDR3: CASRPEDRMKLFF. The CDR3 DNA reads TGTGCCAGCAGACCCGAGGACAGAATGAAACTGTTTTTT.

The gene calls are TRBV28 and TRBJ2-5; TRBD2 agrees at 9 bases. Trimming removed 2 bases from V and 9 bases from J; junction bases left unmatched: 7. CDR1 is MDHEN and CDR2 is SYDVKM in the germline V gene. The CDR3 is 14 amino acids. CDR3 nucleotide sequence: TGTGCCAGCAGTTTACTTAGCGGGGGTCGGGCCCAGTACTTC. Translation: CASSLLSGGRAQYF.

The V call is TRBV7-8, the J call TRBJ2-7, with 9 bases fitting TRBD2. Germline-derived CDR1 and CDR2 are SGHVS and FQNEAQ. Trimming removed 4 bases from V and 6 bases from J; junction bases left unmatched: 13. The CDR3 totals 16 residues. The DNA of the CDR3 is TGTGCCAGCAGCTCGGCGGCGGGGGGGGCTTTCTCCGAGCAGTACTTC. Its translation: CASSSAAGGAFSEQYF.

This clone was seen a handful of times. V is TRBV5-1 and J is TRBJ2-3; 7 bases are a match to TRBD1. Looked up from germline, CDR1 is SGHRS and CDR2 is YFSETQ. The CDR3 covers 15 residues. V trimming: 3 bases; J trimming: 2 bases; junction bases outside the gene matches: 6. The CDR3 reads CASSYGQADTDTQYF. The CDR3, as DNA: TGCGCCAGCAGCTACGGACAGGCCGACACAGATACGCAGTATTTT.

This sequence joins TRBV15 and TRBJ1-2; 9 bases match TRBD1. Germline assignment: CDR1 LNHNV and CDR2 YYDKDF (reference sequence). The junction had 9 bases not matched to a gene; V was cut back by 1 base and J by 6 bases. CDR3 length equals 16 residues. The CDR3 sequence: CATSRGGGTGYDGYTF. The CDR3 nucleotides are TGTGCCACCAGCAGAGGAGGCGGGACAGGGTACGATGGCTACACCTTC.